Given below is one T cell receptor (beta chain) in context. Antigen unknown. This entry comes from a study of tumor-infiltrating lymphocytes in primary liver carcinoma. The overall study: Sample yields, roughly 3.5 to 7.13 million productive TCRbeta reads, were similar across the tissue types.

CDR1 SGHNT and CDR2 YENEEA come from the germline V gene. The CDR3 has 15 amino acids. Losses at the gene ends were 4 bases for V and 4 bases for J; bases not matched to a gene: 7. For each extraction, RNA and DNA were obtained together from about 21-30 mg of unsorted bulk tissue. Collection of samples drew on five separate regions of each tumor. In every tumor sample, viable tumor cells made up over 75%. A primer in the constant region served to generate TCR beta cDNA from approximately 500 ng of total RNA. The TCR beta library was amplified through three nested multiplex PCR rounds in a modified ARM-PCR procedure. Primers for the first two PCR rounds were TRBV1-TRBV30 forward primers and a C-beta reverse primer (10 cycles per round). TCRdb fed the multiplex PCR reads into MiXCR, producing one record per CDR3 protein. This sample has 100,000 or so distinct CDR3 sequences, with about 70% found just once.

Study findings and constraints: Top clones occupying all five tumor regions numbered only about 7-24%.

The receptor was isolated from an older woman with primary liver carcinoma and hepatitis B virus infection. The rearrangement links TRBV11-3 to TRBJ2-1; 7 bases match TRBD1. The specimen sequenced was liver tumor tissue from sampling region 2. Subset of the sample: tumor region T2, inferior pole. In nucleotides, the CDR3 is TGTGCCAGCAGCTCTCGCAGGGGGTTTTACAATGAGCAGTTCTTC. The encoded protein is CASSSRRGFYNEQFF. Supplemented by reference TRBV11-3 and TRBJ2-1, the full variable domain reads EAGVVQSPRYKIIEKKQPVAFWCNPISGHNTLYWYLQNLGQGPELLIRYENEEAVDDSQLPKDRFSAERLKGVDSTLKIQPAELGDSAVYLCASSSRRGFYNEQFFGPGTRLTVL.